Many counts were recorded for the clone carrying this TCR beta chain. CDR1 KGHSH and CDR2 LQKENI come from the germline V gene. This CDR3 is 15 amino acids long. Trimming removed 6 bases at V and 0 bases at J, with 14 bases between. RNA transcripts were the template for amplifying TCR beta CDR3 regions. TCR CDR3 underwent first-round RT-PCR with the HTBI primer set. TCRdb independently ran MiXCR on the multiplex PCR reads; one entry per CDR3 protein. The sample lists approximately 590,000 distinct CDR3 sequences, about 15% occurring once. These data are taken from a study of T cells in Graves' hyperthyroidism and ophthalmopathy.

This TCR was sampled from a woman aged 30 to 39 with Graves' hyperthyroidism. The V and J genes are TRBV18 and TRBJ1-1; D perhaps matches TRBD1 (6 bases). The sequencing input was blood. Here the CDR3 DNA reads TGTGCCAGCTCCAAGACAGGTTCTATGAACACTGAAGCTTTCTTT. Translating gives CASSKTGSMNTEAFF.